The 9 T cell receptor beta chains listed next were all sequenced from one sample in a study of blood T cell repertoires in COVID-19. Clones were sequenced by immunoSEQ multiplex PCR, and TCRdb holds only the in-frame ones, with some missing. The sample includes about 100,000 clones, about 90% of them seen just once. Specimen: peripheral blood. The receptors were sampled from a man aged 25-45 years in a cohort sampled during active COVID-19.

The CDR3: CASRARQGGGYTQYF. The CDR3 DNA sequence: TGTGCCAGTAGGGCCAGACAGGGTGGAGGCTATACGCAGTATTTT. V usage is TRBV19 and J usage is TRBJ2-3; TRBD1 agrees at 7 bases. Germline V gives CDR1 LNHDA, CDR2 SQIVND (reference sequence). The CDR3 has 15 residues. The trim removed 6 bases at V and 7 bases at J, leaving 13 bases unmatched.

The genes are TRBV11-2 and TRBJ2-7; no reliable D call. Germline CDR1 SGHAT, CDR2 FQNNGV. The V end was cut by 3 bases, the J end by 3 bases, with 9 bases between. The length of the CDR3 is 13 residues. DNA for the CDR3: TGTGCCAGCAGCTTTATGGAGCTCTACGAGCAGTACTTC. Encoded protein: CASSFMELYEQYF.

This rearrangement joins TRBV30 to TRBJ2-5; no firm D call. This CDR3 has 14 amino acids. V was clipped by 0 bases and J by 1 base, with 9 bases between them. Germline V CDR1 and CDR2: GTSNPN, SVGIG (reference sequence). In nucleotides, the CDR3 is TGTGCCTGGAGTGTAAAACAGCTCCAAGAGACCCAGTACTTC. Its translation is CAWSVKQLQETQYF.

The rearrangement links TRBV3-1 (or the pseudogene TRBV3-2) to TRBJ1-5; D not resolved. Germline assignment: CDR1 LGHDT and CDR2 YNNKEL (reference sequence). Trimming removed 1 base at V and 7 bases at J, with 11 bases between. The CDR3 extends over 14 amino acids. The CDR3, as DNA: TGTGCCAGCAGCCAAGGGCTTAGGGAGCAGCCCCAGCATTTT. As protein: CASSQGLREQPQHF.

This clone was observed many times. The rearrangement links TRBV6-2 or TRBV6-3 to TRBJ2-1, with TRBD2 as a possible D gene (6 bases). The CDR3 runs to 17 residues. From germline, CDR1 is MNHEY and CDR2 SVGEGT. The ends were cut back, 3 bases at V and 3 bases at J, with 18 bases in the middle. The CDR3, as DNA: TGTGCCAGCAGTTATTCCCCCCCCCGGGGGATCTACAATGAGCAGTTCTTC. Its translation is CASSYSPPRGIYNEQFF.

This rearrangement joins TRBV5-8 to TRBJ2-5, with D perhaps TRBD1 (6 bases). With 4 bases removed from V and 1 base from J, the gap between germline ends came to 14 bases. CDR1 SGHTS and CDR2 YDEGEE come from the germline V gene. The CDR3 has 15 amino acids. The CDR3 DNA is TGTGCCAGCAGCCCTGACAGGTTGATCCAAGAGACCCAGTACTTC. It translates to CASSPDRLIQETQYF. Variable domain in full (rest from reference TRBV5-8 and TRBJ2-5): EAGVTQSPTHLIKTRGQQATLRCSPISGHTSVYWYQQALGLGLQFLLWYDEGEERNRGNFPPRFSGRQFPNYSSELNVNALELEDSALYLCASSPDRLIQETQYFGPGTRLLVL.

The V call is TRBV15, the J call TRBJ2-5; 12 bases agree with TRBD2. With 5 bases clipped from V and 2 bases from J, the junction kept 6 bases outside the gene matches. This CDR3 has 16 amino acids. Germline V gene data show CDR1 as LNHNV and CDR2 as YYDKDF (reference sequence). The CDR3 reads CATSLRGTSGQETQYF. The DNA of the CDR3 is TGTGCCACCAGCCTCAGAGGGACTAGCGGGCAAGAGACCCAGTACTTC.

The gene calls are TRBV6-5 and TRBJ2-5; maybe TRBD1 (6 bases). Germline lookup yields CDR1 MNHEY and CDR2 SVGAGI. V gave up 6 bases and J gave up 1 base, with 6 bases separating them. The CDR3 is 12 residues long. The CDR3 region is CASRDSQETQYF. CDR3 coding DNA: TGTGCCAGCAGGGACAGCCAAGAGACCCAGTACTTC.

CDR3 DNA sequence: TGCGCCAGCAGCTGGACAGGGTCAACCGCTTTCTTT. Encoded protein: CASSWTGSTAFF. The rearrangement joins TRBV5-1 to TRBJ1-1; 8 bases map to TRBD1. V dropped 3 bases and J dropped 11; count of bases not matched to a gene: 6. Germline V gene sequence: CDR1 SGHRS, CDR2 YFSETQ. The CDR3 extends over 12 amino acids.